The present entry profiles one T cell receptor beta chain with its context. V lost 11 bases, J lost 4 bases, and 11 bases stayed unmatched. CDR3 length: 14 residues. Germline-derived CDR1 and CDR2 are LNHDA and SQIVND (reference sequence). This entry belongs to a study of blood T cell repertoires in COVID-19. Turning to the study itself: Spain, Italy and the United States supplied samples that represented acute and convalescent COVID-19.

Produced via immunoSEQ multiplex PCR; TCRdb's table is partial and in-frame only. The sample contains about 100,000 clones, about 90% of which appear only once. The chain employs TRBV19 and TRBJ2-1; 7 bases are shared with TRBD2. The TCR sequence derives from a human donor in a cohort sampled during active COVID-19. The material sequenced was peripheral blood. The CDR3 DNA follows: TGTGCCGCCGGGGAGGGCGGGCTGTACAATGAGCAGTTCTTC. Translating it yields CAAGEGGLYNEQFF.